This record concerns one T cell receptor (beta chain) sequence. Its antigen is not yet known. The input lacks base qualities; no much larger clone sits a single base away. The immunoSEQ Assay, a bias-controlled multiplex PCR, was used to amplify TCRbeta CDR3 regions from genomic DNA. From the authors' description of their analysis: Nucleated cell counts per sample were estimated from amplification of reference gene primers within the assay. To quantify the absolute abundance of each unique TCRbeta CDR3 rearrangement, sequence reads were collapsed and filtered. For each sample, productive Simpson clonality was calculated as the square root of Simpson's diversity index across productive rearrangements. As stored in TCRdb, this immuneACCESS dataset retains in-frame rearrangements with V and J assigned. A fraction of the clones does not appear; measured against another copy, unresolved V genes explain less than half of the discrepancy, and the remainder lacks a known reason. V and J calls and clone size come straight from that table; D and trimming were deduced from the DNA. The table for this sample lists 130,000 or so clones; around 79% of them were counted only once. Roughly 20% of the sample lies in the top ten.

The record originates from a study of blood T cell repertoires in COVID-19 (dated by TCRdb to about 2020). Looking at the study overall: Collaborator samples came from the United States, Italy and Spain and covered acute and convalescent phases of COVID-19. The material from the prospective study consisted of cDNA or gDNA derived from T cells, B-cell-depleted T cells, or PBMCs. The dataset comprised deeply sampled blood TCRbeta repertoires from subjects exposed to, actively infected with, or recovered from COVID-19. A freely available public database, intended as a resource for researchers studying the immune response to SARS-CoV-2, is where the repertoires were released. Samples came from the ongoing ImmuneRACE study (first 160 participants) plus 1,254 subjects from 6 global collaborators. Nearly every sample came with metadata listing a de-identified subject ID, COVID-19 status, age in years and sex. Where available, HLA class I and class II types were taken from metadata supplied by the sample provider and were not determined by assay-based typing. Overall results and qualifications from the work: How much clinical and demographic metadata was included differed by source and by participant, and the metadata was provided uncurated.

The collaborating institutions used their own protocols to collect whole blood in K2EDTA tubes. For TCRbeta analysis, collaborators shipped samples as frozen whole blood, isolated PBMCs, or DNA extracted from either of those sample types. Sequencing was done on a sample of peripheral blood. The TCR was taken from a man older than 75 with acute or convalescent COVID-19.

The bases are TGTGCCAGCAGCCCGCTAGGGACTAGCGGCCTAGGAGACGGGGAGCTGTTTTTT. It codes for CASSPLGTSGLGDGELFF. Recombination linked TRBV9 to TRBJ2-2; TRBD2 agrees with 11 junctional bases. The germline V gene specifies SGDLS as CDR1 and YYNGEE as CDR2. V is cut back by 4 bases and J by 7 bases, with 15 bases in the junction unmatched. CDR3 length: 18 amino acids, cysteine to phenylalanine. Only the CDR3 region is kept as DNA, spanning 54 bases read in frame from base 1.